Listed below are T cell receptor beta chains from one sample, sequenced in a study of T cell repertoires in cytomegalovirus infection. TCRdb re-analysed the reads in MiXCR, keeping a single row per CDR3 protein. The sample contains hundreds of thousands of distinct CDR3 sequences, roughly a third of which appear only once. The sample was PBMCs. The receptors here all came from a human donor in good health (CMV status not recorded). Some clones in this sample may be carry-over from other donors' samples. CDR3s include the opening cysteine and the closing phenylalanine or tryptophan. The D gene is left open where the match is weak. Part of the rows lack a size; the others show once, few, many or a class for expanded clones.

d_call	clone_size	v_call	cdr3_length	j_call	cdr3_aa	cdr3_nt
-	-	TRBV5-1	15	TRBJ2-7	CASSPYSTAGWEQYF	TGCGCCAGCAGCCCGTACTCGACGGCGGGTTGGGAGCAGTACTTC
TRBD1	-	TRBV7-9	15	TRBJ1-1	CASSLAPRGRTEAFF	TGTGCCAGCAGCTTAGCCCCCAGGGGGAGAACTGAAGCTTTCTTT
-	many	TRBV12-3/TRBV12-4	14	TRBJ2-7	CASSPSISSYEQYF	TGTGCCAGCAGTCCTTCAATAAGCTCCTACGAGCAGTACTTC
-	-	TRBV12-3/TRBV12-4	11	TRBJ2-4	CASSFENIQYF	TGTGCCAGCAGTTTCGAAAACATTCAGTACTTC
TRBD2	-	TRBV20-1	15	TRBJ2-1	CSASGSSGVRDEQFF	TGCAGTGCTAGTGGCTCTAGCGGGGTCCGGGATGAGCAGTTCTTC
TRBD2	-	TRBV7-3	15	TRBJ2-4	CASSPLAGGGNIQYF	TGTGCCAGCAGCCCCCTAGCGGGGGGAGGAAACATTCAGTACTTC
-	few	TRBV29-1	12	TRBJ2-5	CSVEAGRKTQYF	TGCAGCGTTGAAGCGGGTCGCAAGACCCAGTACTTC
TRBD1	-	TRBV7-6	15	TRBJ2-2	CATRHGDRDTGELFF	TGTGCCACCCGCCATGGGGACAGAGACACCGGGGAGCTGTTTTTT
TRBD2	few	TRBV6-5	16	TRBJ2-2	CASSLTSGRALGELFF	TGTGCCAGCAGTCTAACTAGCGGGAGGGCATTAGGGGAGCTGTTTTTT
TRBD2	few	TRBV27	17	TRBJ2-1	CASSSEIGAGGPDEQFF	TGTGCCAGCAGTTCGGAAATAGGGGCGGGAGGGCCGGATGAGCAGTTCTTC
-	few	TRBV7-9	17	TRBJ2-2	CASSLGVGAWNTGELFF	TGTGCCAGCAGCTTAGGGGTTGGGGCCTGGAACACCGGGGAGCTGTTTTTT
-	many	TRBV7-2	13	TRBJ1-2	CASSLTVAYGYTF	TGTGCCAGCAGCTTAACAGTTGCCTATGGCTACACCTTC
-	-	TRBV7-9	18	TRBJ2-1	CASSLGKGSGSSYNEQFF	TGTGCCAGCAGCTTAGGGAAGGGTAGCGGTAGCTCCTACAATGAGCAGTTCTTC
-	-	TRBV25-1	15	TRBJ2-7	CASSDRTVPSYEQYF	TGTGCCAGCAGTGATCGGACAGTCCCTTCCTACGAGCAGTACTTC
TRBD1	few	TRBV28	17	TRBJ2-3	CASSFWRQGLRPDTQYF	TGTGCCAGCAGTTTTTGGAGACAGGGGCTTCGTCCAGATACGCAGTATTTT